Listed below are T cell receptor beta chains from one sample, sequenced in a study of blood T cell repertoires in COVID-19. Data came from immunoSEQ multiplex PCR; TCRdb stores just in-frame clones and leaves some out. Of some 270,000 clones in the sample, about nine tenths are singletons; the top ten hold 1.5% to 2%. Sequencing was done on a sample of PBMCs or T cells enriched from blood (not recorded which). The receptors were sampled from a woman between 35 and 50 years old who had recovered from COVID-19. Both conserved end residues are part of each CDR3. Each record gives: V gene, clone size, J gene, D gene, CDR3 DNA, CDR3 protein. D genes are given only for firm matches. Size tells how often a clone was seen (once, few, many) or the class of an expanded clone, and some rows leave it out.

TRBV2	.	TRBJ2-7	TRBD1	TGTGCCAGCAGGGACAGGGGTTCGGGCGAGCAGTACTTC	CASRDRGSGEQYF
TRBV18	.	TRBJ1-4	TRBD1	TGTGCCAGCTCACCGGTTACCGGGACAGACAATGAAAAACTGTTTTTT	CASSPVTGTDNEKLFF
TRBV7-3	.	TRBJ2-6	.	TGTGCCAGCAGCCCAAGAGGAGGTTACGGGGCCAACGTCCTGACTTTC	CASSPRGGYGANVLTF
TRBV7-2	.	TRBJ1-4	.	TGTGCCAGCAGCGCCCCGGGGATACCAACTAATGAAAAACTGTTTTTT	CASSAPGIPTNEKLFF
TRBV18	.	TRBJ1-2	.	TGTGCCAGCTCACCACAGTTCAGGGGTAGTGGCTACACCTTC	CASSPQFRGSGYTF
TRBV10-1	.	TRBJ2-5	TRBD1	TGCGCCAGCAGTGAGGGACAGGGCCCGGAGACCCAGTACTTC	CASSEGQGPETQYF
TRBV19	.	TRBJ1-1	TRBD1	TGTGCCAGTAAGACAGGGGGCGAGAACACTGAAGCTTTCTTT	CASKTGGENTEAFF
TRBV5-1	.	TRBJ2-1	TRBD2	TGCGCCAGCAGCTTGGGGGGCGGGAGCCCAACGGGCAATGAGCAGTTCTTC	CASSLGGGSPTGNEQFF
TRBV12-3/TRBV12-4	.	TRBJ2-2	.	TGTGCCAGCAGACAGAACACCGGGGAGCTGTTTTTT	CASRQNTGELFF
TRBV6-5	.	TRBJ1-2	.	TGTGCCAGCAGAAGCTATGTTCGGGATGGCTACACCTTC	CASRSYVRDGYTF
TRBV5-6	.	TRBJ2-1	TRBD2	TGTGCCAGCAGCTTGACTTACGGCGGGAGCTCCTACAATGAGCAGTTCTTC	CASSLTYGGSSYNEQFF
TRBV21-1	.	TRBJ2-3	.	TGTGCCAGCAGCAAAGAGGGGCAGGTTACGACTAGCGGGGGTACCCCAATCGACACAGATACGCAGTATTTT	CASSKEGQVTTSGGTPIDTDTQYF
TRBV24-1	.	TRBJ2-7	.	TGTGCCACCAGTGATTTCAGTGCGAGTTCTACGGGTCATTACGAGCAGTACTTC	CATSDFSASSTGHYEQYF
TRBV3-1/TRBV3-2	.	TRBJ2-3	TRBD2	TGTGCCAGCAGCCAAGAGGGGCGGGAGGATACGCAGTATTTT	CASSQEGREDTQYF
TRBV4-3	.	TRBJ1-6	.	TGCGCCAGCAGCTTCCAGGGGCCCTATAATTCACCCCTCCACTTT	CASSFQGPYNSPLHF
TRBV2	.	TRBJ1-2	TRBD1	TGTGCCAGCAGTTCTGACAGGGTGTCCTATGGCTACACCTTC	CASSSDRVSYGYTF
TRBV5-6	.	TRBJ2-3	TRBD2	TGTGCCAGCAGCTCTAGCGGGGCTAGCACAGATACGCAGTATTTT	CASSSSGASTDTQYF
TRBV9	.	TRBJ2-7	.	TGTGCCAGCAGCGTAGGGCGGGTGAGCTACGAGCAGTACTTC	CASSVGRVSYEQYF
TRBV3-1/TRBV3-2	few	TRBJ1-3	.	TGTGCCAGCAGCCAAGTCAGGGGCTCTGGAAACACCATATATTTT	CASSQVRGSGNTIYF
TRBV19	.	TRBJ1-5	.	TGTGCCAGTCACCCGGGACGGGGGTATAGCAATCAGCCCCAGCATTTT	CASHPGRGYSNQPQHF
TRBV7-3	.	TRBJ2-1	TRBD2	TGTGCCAGCAGCCCAGAGGGGGGACTAGCGGGAGGCCATGGCAATGAGCAGTTCTTC	CASSPEGGLAGGHGNEQFF
TRBV6-5	.	TRBJ2-2	.	TGTGCCAGCAGCCGAGAGGGGGCCGGGGAGCTGTTTTTT	CASSREGAGELFF
TRBV5-6	.	TRBJ2-1	.	TGTGCCAGCAGCTTGGGGGGCCTAAACTTACTAAATGAGCAGTTCTTC	CASSLGGLNLLNEQFF
TRBV11-1	.	TRBJ1-1	.	TGTGCCAGCAGCTTGGCAGGGGAGAACACTGAAGCTTTCTTT	CASSLAGENTEAFF
TRBV7-2	.	TRBJ2-1	TRBD2	TGTGCCAGCAGCCTCAGGGTGATTCGGCCTAGCGGGAGAAGCCATGAGCAGTTCTTC	CASSLRVIRPSGRSHEQFF
TRBV7-9	.	TRBJ2-1	TRBD1	TGTGCCAGCACCCTCGGGACAGGGAATGCGAATGAGCAGTTCTTC	CASTLGTGNANEQFF